This TCR beta chain derives from a study of blood T cell repertoires in COVID-19. Per the original data handling: It was from reference gene primer amplification that nucleated cell counts were estimated. Profiling relied on immunoSEQ multiplex PCR, and the TCRdb table lists in-frame clones only, not all of them. V, J and clone size reflect that table, while D and trimming were determined from the DNA. The profile shows about 300,000 clones, about nine tenths of them singletons. The J segment lost 7 bases and the V segment lost 1 base, leaving 6 bases of the junction unmatched. CDR3 size: 15 residues. CDR1 is GTSNPN and CDR2 is SVGIG in the germline V gene (reference sequence). Those enrolled, adults aged 18 to 89 years, came from about two dozen US areas. Before being deemed recovered, Cohort 3 donors had two negative PCRs, clearance, or symptom resolution.

Sequenced input: PBMCs or T cells enriched from blood (not recorded which). The V call is TRBV30, the J call TRBJ2-1; 11 bases align to TRBD2. The TCR comes from a woman between 40 and 50 years old who had recovered from COVID-19. The CDR3 DNA sequence: TGTGCCTGGAGTGGGGGACTAGCGGACCAGAATGAGCAGTTCTTC. This encodes CAWSGGLADQNEQFF.